The 20 T cell receptor beta chains given below trace back to one sample, sequenced in a study of T cell responses to AZD1222 COVID-19 vaccine. TCRdb's table, derived via immunoSEQ multiplex PCR, lists solely in-frame clones and lacks some. The sample shows some 79,000 clones, over 60% of them seen only once. Sequenced here: peripheral blood, sampled 28 days after the second AZD1222 dose. These receptors all come from an adult who received the AZD1222 COVID-19 vaccine.

The chain joins TRBV4-3 to TRBJ2-3, with D maybe TRBD2 (6 bases). Germline CDR1 and CDR2: LGHNA and YSLEER. Trimming left V 0 bases short and J 1 base short, with 14 bases between. The CDR3 contains 17 residues. The DNA of the CDR3 is TGCGCCAGCAGCCAAGATCGGTCGGCTAGCGGCACAGATACGCAGTATTTT. Translating gives CASSQDRSASGTDTQYF.

The gene calls are TRBV7-3 and TRBJ2-5; tentative D call: TRBD2 (6 bases). Germline V CDR1 and CDR2: SGHTA, FQGTGA. The CDR3 spans 14 residues. Trimming stripped 1 base from V and 7 bases from J, with 13 bases between. In DNA, the CDR3 is TGTGCCAGCAGCTTAAGCGGGACGTATGGGACCCAGTACTTC. Encoded protein: CASSLSGTYGTQYF.

This clone was observed a few times. V and J are TRBV5-6 and TRBJ1-6; D remains unclear. CDR3 length: 15 residues. The germline V gene has CDR1 SGHDT and CDR2 YYEEEE. V lost 0 bases and J lost 6, with 10 bases in between. CDR3 coding DNA: TGTGCCAGCAGCTTGGTTGGTGCGGTTAATTCACCCCTCCACTTT. Residues: CASSLVGAVNSPLHF.

This rearrangement joins TRBV18 to TRBJ2-2, with 9 bases that match TRBD2. This CDR3 has 16 residues. V lost 4 bases and J lost 0; bases outside the gene matches: 3. In germline, CDR1 is KGHSH, CDR2 LQKENI. The CDR3 DNA reads TGTGCCAGCTCACAGCTAGCGGGACCGAACACCGGGGAGCTGTTTTTT. Its translation is CASSQLAGPNTGELFF.

V usage is TRBV11-2 and J usage is TRBJ2-1; D is uncertain. The germline CDR1 and CDR2 sequences are SGHAT and FQNNGV. This CDR3 region has 12 residues. V lost 2 bases and J 6 bases, leaving 5 bases between the germline ends. The CDR3 here is CASSLLGNEQFF. In DNA, the CDR3 is TGTGCCAGCAGCTTACTCGGCAATGAGCAGTTCTTC.

The chain is built from TRBV7-6 and TRBJ1-3; 7 bases align to TRBD1. The CDR3 has 16 residues. CDR1 is SGHVS and CDR2 is FNYEAQ in the germline V gene. With 4 bases clipped from V and 0 bases from J, the junction kept 6 bases outside the gene matches. CDR3 coding DNA: TGTGCCAGCAGCTCTTCCGGGACAGCCTCTGGAAACACCATATATTTT. Its protein is CASSSSGTASGNTIYF. Full variable domain (missing parts from reference TRBV7-6 and TRBJ1-3): GAGVSQSPRYKVTKRGQDVALRCDPISGHVSLYWYRQALGQGPEFLTYFNYEAQQDKSGLPNDRFSAERPEGSISTLTIQRTEQRDSAMYRCASSSSGTASGNTIYFGEGSWLTVV.

The CDR3 nucleotides read TGCGCCAGCAGCTCAGGACGGTCCGCCGAGCAGTACTTC. The encoded protein is CASSSGRSAEQYF. The chain combines TRBV5-1 with TRBJ2-7; no clear D. CDR3 size: 13 residues. Germline CDR1 reads SGHRS; CDR2 reads YFSETQ. Trimming took 3 bases from V and 6 from J, leaving 13 bases between them.

The chain uses TRBV28 and TRBJ2-1, with D tentatively TRBD2 (6 bases). V gave up 2 bases and J gave up 5 bases, with 10 bases separating them. CDR3 length: 14 amino acids. CDR1 is MDHEN, CDR2 SYDVKM, per germline. This chain's CDR3 is CASSLLARNNEQFF. CDR3 nucleotides: TGTGCCAGCAGTTTACTAGCGAGAAACAATGAGCAGTTCTTC.

A note on this clone: At one end, the junction sequence differs from germline, possibly due to a read error. The chain carries TRBV9 and TRBJ2-5, with 14 bases matching TRBD2. The CDR3 covers 15 residues. Germline CDR1 and CDR2: SGDLS and YYNGEE. The CDR3 spells CASSVGSGLAGGRHF. The CDR3 bases are TGTGCCAGCAGCGTAGGATCCGGACTAGCGGGGGGCCGTCACTTC.

V is TRBV9 and J is TRBJ1-2; D remains ambiguous. Germline V gives CDR1 SGDLS, CDR2 YYNGEE. V dropped 4 bases and J dropped 7 bases, with 11 bases sitting between them. CDR3 length: 12 amino acids. The CDR3 nucleotides are TGTGCCAGCAGCCCCTCAAAGGGTGGCTACACCTTC. Amino acid sequence: CASSPSKGGYTF.

This clone has just one count. The chain carries TRBV30 and TRBJ1-5; D remains unclear. There are 13 residues in the CDR3. Germline V gene data show CDR1 as GTSNPN and CDR2 as SVGIG (reference sequence). V lost 0 bases to trimming and J lost 4 bases, with 7 bases between them. CDR3 nucleotides: TGTGCCTGGAGTGTAAATCAGAATCAGCCCCAGCATTTT. This translates into CAWSVNQNQPQHF.

V gene TRBV18 combines with J gene TRBJ2-2; D possibly corresponds to TRBD2 (5 bases). The CDR3 contains 16 residues. V was trimmed by 1 base and J by 1 base, leaving 10 bases between them. CDR1 and CDR2 from the germline V gene are KGHSH and LQKENI. The chain's CDR3 is CASSPLRLKNTGELFF. CDR3 coding DNA: TGTGCCAGCTCACCACTCCGACTAAAGAACACCGGGGAGCTGTTTTTT.

The genes are TRBV3-1 (or the pseudogene TRBV3-2) and TRBJ1-2; D remains ambiguous. CDR1 is LGHDT and CDR2 is YNNKEL in the germline V gene (reference sequence). V was cut by 7 bases and J by 4 bases, with 16 bases left in between. There are 14 residues in the CDR3. This chain's CDR3 is CASTPTAKSYGYTF. The CDR3, as DNA: TGTGCCAGCACCCCGACGGCGAAATCCTATGGCTACACCTTC.

The gene calls are TRBV28 and TRBJ2-7, with a possible D match to TRBD1 (6 bases). V dropped 6 bases and J dropped 5 bases, with 20 bases sitting between them. The CDR3 runs 15 residues. Germline values: CDR1 MDHEN, CDR2 SYDVKM. CDR3 sequence: CASSPQTGPQDEQYF. The CDR3 nucleotides read TGTGCCAGCAGCCCCCAGACAGGCCCTCAGGACGAGCAGTACTTC.

The chain couples TRBV7-3 to TRBJ2-3, with D tentatively TRBD1 (5 bases). V lost 7 bases and J 0 bases, leaving 11 bases between the germline ends. This CDR3 region has 14 residues. Germline V lookup: CDR1 SGHTA, CDR2 FQGTGA. CDR3 coding DNA: TGTGCCAGCAAATGGGGCCCTAGCACAGATACGCAGTATTTT. It encodes CASKWGPSTDTQYF.

The chain carries TRBV2 and TRBJ1-5; the D gene is possibly TRBD1 (5 bases). The germline CDR1 and CDR2 sequences are SNHLY and FYNNEI. V lost 0 bases to trimming and J lost 4 bases, with 13 bases between them. CDR3 length equals 16 residues. This CDR3 reads CASSEAQRDRNQPQHF. The CDR3 DNA reads as TGTGCCAGCAGTGAAGCGCAGCGGGACCGAAATCAGCCCCAGCATTTT.

This chain uses TRBV5-5 with TRBJ1-2, with a possible D match to TRBD1 (5 bases). Trimming took off 3 bases at V and 6 bases at J, with 12 bases between the two ends. CDR3 length equals 13 residues. Germline loops: CDR1 SGHKS, CDR2 YYEKEE (reference sequence). CDR3 sequence: CASSWGTANGYTF. The CDR3 bases are TGTGCCAGCAGCTGGGGCACAGCGAATGGCTACACCTTC.

V and J are TRBV28 and TRBJ2-1, with 9 bases lining up with TRBD2. Germline V CDR1 and CDR2: MDHEN, SYDVKM. V trimming: 4 bases; J trimming: 2 bases; junction bases outside the gene matches: 3. The CDR3 is 15 amino acids. The CDR3 here is CASSSSSGAYNEQFF. The CDR3 nucleotides read TGTGCCAGCAGTTCCTCTAGCGGGGCCTACAATGAGCAGTTCTTC.

V gene TRBV7-3 combines with J gene TRBJ2-2, with 10 bases matching TRBD2. The V segment lost 5 bases and the J segment 2 bases; nucleotides outside the gene matches: 8. CDR1 is SGHTA, CDR2 FQGTGA, per germline. The CDR3 consists of 17 residues. The CDR3 bases are TGTGCCAGCAGCATACTAGCGGGGACTTCAAACACCGGGGAGCTGTTTTTT. Protein sequence: CASSILAGTSNTGELFF.

This clone has only a few counts. The V gene is TRBV19, the J gene TRBJ2-5; no clear D gene. Germline CDR1 reads LNHDA; CDR2 reads SQIVND (reference sequence). The CDR3 is 13 residues long. With 3 bases removed from V and 5 bases from J, the gap between germline ends came to 10 bases. CDR3 coding DNA: TGTGCCAGTAGTATTTCAAGATATGAGACCCAGTACTTC. Amino acid sequence: CASSISRYETQYF.